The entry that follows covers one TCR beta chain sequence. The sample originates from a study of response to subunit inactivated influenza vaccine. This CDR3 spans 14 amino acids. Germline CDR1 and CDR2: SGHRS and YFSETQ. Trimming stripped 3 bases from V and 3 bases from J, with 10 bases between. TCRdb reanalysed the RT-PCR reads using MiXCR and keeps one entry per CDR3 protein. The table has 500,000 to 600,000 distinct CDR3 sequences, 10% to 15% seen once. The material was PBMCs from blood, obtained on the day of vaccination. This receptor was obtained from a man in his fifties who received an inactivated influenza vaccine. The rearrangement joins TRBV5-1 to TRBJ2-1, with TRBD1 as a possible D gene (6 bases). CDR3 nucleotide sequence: TGCGCCAGCAGCTCCACAGGGAACTACAATGAGCAGTTCTTC. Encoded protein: CASSSTGNYNEQFF.